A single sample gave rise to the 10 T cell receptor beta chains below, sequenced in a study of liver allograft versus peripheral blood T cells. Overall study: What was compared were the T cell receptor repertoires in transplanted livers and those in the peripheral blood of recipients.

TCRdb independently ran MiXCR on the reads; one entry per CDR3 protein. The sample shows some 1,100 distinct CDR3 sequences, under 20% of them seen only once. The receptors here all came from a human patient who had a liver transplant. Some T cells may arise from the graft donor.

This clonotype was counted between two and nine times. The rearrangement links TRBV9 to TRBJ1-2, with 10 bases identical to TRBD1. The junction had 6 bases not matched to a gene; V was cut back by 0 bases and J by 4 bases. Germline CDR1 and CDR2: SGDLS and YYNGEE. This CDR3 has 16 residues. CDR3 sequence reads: CASSVVATGGVYGYTF. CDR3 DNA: TGTGCCAGCAGCGTAGTAGCGACAGGGGGCGTCTATGGCTACACCTTC.

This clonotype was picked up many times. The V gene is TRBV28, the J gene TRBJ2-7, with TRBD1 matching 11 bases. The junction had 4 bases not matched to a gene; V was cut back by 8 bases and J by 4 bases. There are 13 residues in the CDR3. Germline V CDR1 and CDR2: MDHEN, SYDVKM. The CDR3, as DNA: TGTGCCAGCTGCCGGGACAGGGGGTACGAGCAGTACTTC. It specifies CASCRDRGYEQYF.

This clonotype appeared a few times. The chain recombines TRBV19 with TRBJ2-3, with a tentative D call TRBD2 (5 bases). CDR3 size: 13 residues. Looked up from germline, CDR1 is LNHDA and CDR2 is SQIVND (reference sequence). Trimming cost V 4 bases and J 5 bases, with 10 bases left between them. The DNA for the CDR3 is TGTGCCAGTAGTAGGGTCGGGGTAGATACGCAGTATTTT. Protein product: CASSRVGVDTQYF.

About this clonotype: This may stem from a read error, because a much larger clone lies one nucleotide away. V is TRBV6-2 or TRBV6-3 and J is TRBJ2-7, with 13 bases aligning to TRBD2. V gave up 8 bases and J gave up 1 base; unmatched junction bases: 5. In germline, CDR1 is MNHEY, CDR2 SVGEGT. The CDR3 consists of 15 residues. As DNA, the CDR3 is TGTGCCAGCTCCCGGACTAGCGGGGGATCCTACGAGCAGTACTTC. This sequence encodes CASSRTSGGSYEQYF.

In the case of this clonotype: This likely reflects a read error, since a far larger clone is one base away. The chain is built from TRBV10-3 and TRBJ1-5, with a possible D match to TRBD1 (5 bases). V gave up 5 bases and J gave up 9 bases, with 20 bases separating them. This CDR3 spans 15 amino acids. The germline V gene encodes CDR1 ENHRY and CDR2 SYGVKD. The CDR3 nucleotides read TGTGCCATCAGTCCTCTGCGGGACCGTTCTTGGCCCCAGCATTTT. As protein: CAISPLRDRSWPQHF.

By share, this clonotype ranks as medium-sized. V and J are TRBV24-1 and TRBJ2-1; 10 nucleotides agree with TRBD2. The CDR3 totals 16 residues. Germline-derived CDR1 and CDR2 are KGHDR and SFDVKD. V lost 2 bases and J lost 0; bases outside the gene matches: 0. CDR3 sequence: CATSDSSGSSYNEQFF. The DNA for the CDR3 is TGTGCCACCAGTGATTCTAGCGGGAGCTCCTACAATGAGCAGTTCTTC.

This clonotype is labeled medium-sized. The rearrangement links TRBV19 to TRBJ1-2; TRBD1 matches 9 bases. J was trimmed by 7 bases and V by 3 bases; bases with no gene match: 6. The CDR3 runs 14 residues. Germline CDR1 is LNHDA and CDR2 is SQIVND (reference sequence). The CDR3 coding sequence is TGTGCCAGTAGTATCTCGGGACAGGGCTCTGGCTACACCTTC. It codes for CASSISGQGSGYTF.

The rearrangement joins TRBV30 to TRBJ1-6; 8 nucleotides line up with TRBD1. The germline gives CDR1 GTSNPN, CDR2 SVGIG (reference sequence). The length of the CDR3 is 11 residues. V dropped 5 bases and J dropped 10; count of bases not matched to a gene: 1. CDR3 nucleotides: TGTGCCTGGGACAGGGGCTCACCCCTCCACTTT. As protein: CAWDRGSPLHF.

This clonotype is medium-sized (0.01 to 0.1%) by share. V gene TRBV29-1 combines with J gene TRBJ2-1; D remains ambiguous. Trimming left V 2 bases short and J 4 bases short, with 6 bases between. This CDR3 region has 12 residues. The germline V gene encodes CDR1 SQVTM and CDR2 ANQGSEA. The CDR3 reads CSVEWQYNEQFF. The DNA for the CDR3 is TGCAGCGTTGAATGGCAGTACAATGAGCAGTTCTTC.

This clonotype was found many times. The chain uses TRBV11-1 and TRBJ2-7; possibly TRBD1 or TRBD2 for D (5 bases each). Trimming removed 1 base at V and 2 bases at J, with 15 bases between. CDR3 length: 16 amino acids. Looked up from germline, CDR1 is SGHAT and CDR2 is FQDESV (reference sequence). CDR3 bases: TGTGCCAGCAGCTTAGAACGAGGGGAATCGGCCTACGAGCAGTACTTC. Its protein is CASSLERGESAYEQYF. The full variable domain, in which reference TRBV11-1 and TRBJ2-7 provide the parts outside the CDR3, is EAEVAQSPRYKITEKSQAVAFWCDPISGHATLYWYRQILGQGPELLVQFQDESVVDDSQLPKDRFSAERLKGVDSTLKIQPAELGDSAMYLCASSLERGESAYEQYFGPGTRLTVT.